Listed below are T cell receptor beta chains from one sample, sequenced in a study of blood T cell repertoires in COVID-19. Using immunoSEQ multiplex PCR, the repertoire was profiled, and TCRdb retains in-frame clones only, with some absent. This sample has fewer than 500,000 clones, with approximately 90% found just once. The sequencing sample was made of peripheral blood. Receptors originate from a man aged 18 to 30 with COVID-19, enrolled during active disease. Each CDR3 is given with its conserved first and last residue. The order of the fields is J gene, V gene, D gene, clone size, CDR3 DNA, CDR3 protein. A D gene is named only where the DNA matches it firmly. Expanded clones are given a class, and other clones once, few, many or no size at all.

j_gene: TRBJ1-3
v_gene: TRBV19
d_gene: NA
abundance: NA
CDR3nt: TGTGCCAGTAGTAACACAGCCTCTGGAAACACCATATATTTT
CDR3aa: CASSNTASGNTIYF

j_gene: TRBJ2-7
v_gene: TRBV19
d_gene: TRBD2
abundance: NA
CDR3nt: TGTGCCAGTAGTTCGACTAGCGGGGGGCCCCCCTACGAGCAGTACTTC
CDR3aa: CASSSTSGGPPYEQYF

j_gene: TRBJ1-1
v_gene: TRBV20-1
d_gene: NA
abundance: few
CDR3nt: TGCAGTGCTAGGGGCCAGGGTGAAGCTTTCTTT
CDR3aa: CSARGQGEAFF

j_gene: TRBJ1-1
v_gene: TRBV12-3/TRBV12-4
d_gene: NA
abundance: NA
CDR3nt: TGTGCCAGCAGACAGGGATCGGTCACTGAAGCTTTCTTT
CDR3aa: CASRQGSVTEAFF

j_gene: TRBJ1-1
v_gene: TRBV29-1
d_gene: TRBD1
abundance: NA
CDR3nt: TGCAGCGTTGTTGTGTGGGGACAGGAGAACACTGAAGCTTTCTTT
CDR3aa: CSVVVWGQENTEAFF

j_gene: TRBJ1-1
v_gene: TRBV30
d_gene: NA
abundance: once
CDR3nt: TGTGCCTGGAGTGTGACGGGGTACACTGAAGCTTTCTTT
CDR3aa: CAWSVTGYTEAFF

j_gene: TRBJ2-2
v_gene: TRBV6-1
d_gene: TRBD2
abundance: NA
CDR3nt: TGTGCCAGCAGTGAAGCTGCGGGGGTCCTAACCGGGGAGCTGTTTTTT
CDR3aa: CASSEAAGVLTGELFF

j_gene: TRBJ1-5
v_gene: TRBV13
d_gene: NA
abundance: NA
CDR3nt: TGTGCCAGCAGCTTGAGCAACAATCAGCCCCAGCATTTT
CDR3aa: CASSLSNNQPQHF

j_gene: TRBJ2-7
v_gene: TRBV5-4
d_gene: TRBD1
abundance: once
CDR3nt: TGTGCCAGCAGCTTGGTCGGCGTCGACAGGGTTCCCGAGCAGTACTTC
CDR3aa: CASSLVGVDRVPEQYF

j_gene: TRBJ2-1
v_gene: TRBV5-4
d_gene: NA
abundance: NA
CDR3nt: TGTGCCAGCAGCCCGGCAGGGACAACGGGTAGGTTCTTC
CDR3aa: CASSPAGTTGRFF

j_gene: TRBJ2-7
v_gene: TRBV5-5
d_gene: TRBD2
abundance: NA
CDR3nt: TGTGCCAGCAGCCCAGAGCGGGAGGACTCCTACGAGCAGTACTTC
CDR3aa: CASSPEREDSYEQYF

j_gene: TRBJ1-6
v_gene: TRBV10-1
d_gene: NA
abundance: once
CDR3nt: TGCGCCAGCAGTGAGTCGACGAGAGGGTTGGATTGGAATTCACCCCTCCACTTT
CDR3aa: CASSESTRGLDWNSPLHF

j_gene: TRBJ2-1
v_gene: TRBV27
d_gene: NA
abundance: NA
CDR3nt: TGTGCCAGCAGTTCCATGGTGGCGGTCAATGAGCAGTTCTTC
CDR3aa: CASSSMVAVNEQFF

j_gene: TRBJ2-7
v_gene: TRBV4-1
d_gene: NA
abundance: NA
CDR3nt: TGCGCCAGCAGCCAAGGATTGAGCTCCTACGAGCAGTACTTC
CDR3aa: CASSQGLSSYEQYF

j_gene: TRBJ1-6
v_gene: TRBV5-1
d_gene: NA
abundance: NA
CDR3nt: TGCGCCAGCAGCTTGGCCCCCACCGGGATGAATTCACCCCTCCACTTT
CDR3aa: CASSLAPTGMNSPLHF

j_gene: TRBJ2-3
v_gene: TRBV5-1
d_gene: TRBD2
abundance: NA
CDR3nt: TGCGCCAGCAGCTTGGGCCCAATAGCGGGGAGCACAGATACGCAGTATTTT
CDR3aa: CASSLGPIAGSTDTQYF

j_gene: TRBJ2-5
v_gene: TRBV5-4
d_gene: TRBD2
abundance: NA
CDR3nt: TGTGCCAGCAGTTCCAAGTCCAGCGGGATTGGTGAGACCCAGTACTTC
CDR3aa: CASSSKSSGIGETQYF

j_gene: TRBJ2-1
v_gene: TRBV7-8
d_gene: TRBD1
abundance: NA
CDR3nt: TGTGCCAGCAGCTTATCGGTCCTAACAGGGGACTACAATGAGCAGTTCTTC
CDR3aa: CASSLSVLTGDYNEQFF

j_gene: TRBJ2-7
v_gene: TRBV2
d_gene: NA
abundance: once
CDR3nt: TGTGCCAGCAGGGCCCTAGGAGCCTACGAGCAGTACTTC
CDR3aa: CASRALGAYEQYF

j_gene: TRBJ1-2
v_gene: TRBV12-3/TRBV12-4
d_gene: NA
abundance: NA
CDR3nt: TGTGCCAGCAGTTTAAGGGGTGATGGCTACACCTTC
CDR3aa: CASSLRGDGYTF

j_gene: TRBJ2-7
v_gene: TRBV7-9
d_gene: TRBD2
abundance: NA
CDR3nt: TGTGCCAGCAGCTTGTACGCGACTAGCGGGGAATACGAGCAGTACTTC
CDR3aa: CASSLYATSGEYEQYF

j_gene: TRBJ2-1
v_gene: TRBV5-4
d_gene: TRBD2
abundance: once
CDR3nt: TGTGCCAGCAGCCCCTCTGCGGGAGAAGAGAATGAGCAGTTCTTC
CDR3aa: CASSPSAGEENEQFF

j_gene: TRBJ1-5
v_gene: TRBV30
d_gene: NA
abundance: NA
CDR3nt: TGTGCCTGGAGTTCAGGGGATAATCAGCCCCAGCATTTT
CDR3aa: CAWSSGDNQPQHF

j_gene: TRBJ2-7
v_gene: TRBV10-1
d_gene: NA
abundance: few
CDR3nt: TGCGCCAGCAGTGATTCTGGGACACCGAGCTCCTACGAGCAGTACTTC
CDR3aa: CASSDSGTPSSYEQYF

j_gene: TRBJ2-3
v_gene: TRBV1
d_gene: NA
abundance: NA
CDR3nt: TGCACCAGCAGCCATGTTACTAGCGGGAGCAGGTATTTT
CDR3aa: CTSSHVTSGSRYF

j_gene: TRBJ1-2
v_gene: TRBV2
d_gene: NA
abundance: NA
CDR3nt: TGTGCCAGCTGGGCCGGACAGTCCTATGGCTACACCTTC
CDR3aa: CASWAGQSYGYTF

j_gene: TRBJ1-5
v_gene: TRBV7-5
d_gene: NA
abundance: NA
CDR3nt: TGTGTCAGAAGCTTAGCACTGACAGGGGGGCGAAGCAATCAGCCCCAGCATTTT
CDR3aa: CVRSLALTGGRSNQPQHF

j_gene: TRBJ2-1
v_gene: TRBV3-1/TRBV3-2
d_gene: NA
abundance: NA
CDR3nt: TGTGCCAGCAGCCAAGATCTTTCCGGGAGTAGGTACAATGAGCAGTTCTTC
CDR3aa: CASSQDLSGSRYNEQFF